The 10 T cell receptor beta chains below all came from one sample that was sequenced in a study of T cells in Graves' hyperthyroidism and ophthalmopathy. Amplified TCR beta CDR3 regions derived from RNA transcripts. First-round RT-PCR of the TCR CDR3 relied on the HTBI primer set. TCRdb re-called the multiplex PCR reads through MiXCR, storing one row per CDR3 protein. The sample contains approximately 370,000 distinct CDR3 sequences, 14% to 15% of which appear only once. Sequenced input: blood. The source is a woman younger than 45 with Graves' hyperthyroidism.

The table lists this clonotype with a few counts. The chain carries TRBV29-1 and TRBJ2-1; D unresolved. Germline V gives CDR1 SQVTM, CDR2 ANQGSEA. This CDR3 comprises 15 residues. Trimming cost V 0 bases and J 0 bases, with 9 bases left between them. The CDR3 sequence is CSVEESESSYNEQFF. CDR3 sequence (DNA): TGCAGCGTTGAAGAAAGCGAGAGCTCCTACAATGAGCAGTTCTTC.

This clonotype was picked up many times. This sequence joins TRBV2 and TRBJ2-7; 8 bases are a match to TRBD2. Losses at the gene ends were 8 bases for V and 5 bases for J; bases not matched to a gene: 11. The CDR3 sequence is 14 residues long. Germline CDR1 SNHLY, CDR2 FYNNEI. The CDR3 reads CASGLSGSLDEQYF. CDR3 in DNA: TGTGCCAGCGGACTAAGCGGGAGTCTCGACGAGCAGTACTTC. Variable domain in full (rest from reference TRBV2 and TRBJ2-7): EPEVTQTPSHQVTQMGQEVILRCVPISNHLYFYWYRQILGQKVEFLVSFYNNEISEKSEIFDDQFSVERPDGSNFTLKIRSTKLEDSAMYFCASGLSGSLDEQYFGPGTRLTVT.

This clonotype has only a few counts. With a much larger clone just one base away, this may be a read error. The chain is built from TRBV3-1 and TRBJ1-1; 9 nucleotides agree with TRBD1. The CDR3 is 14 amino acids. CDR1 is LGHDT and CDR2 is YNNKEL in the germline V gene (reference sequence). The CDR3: CANSQETGGTEAFF. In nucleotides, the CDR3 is TGTGCCAACAGCCAAGAGACAGGGGGCACTGAAGCTTTCTTT.

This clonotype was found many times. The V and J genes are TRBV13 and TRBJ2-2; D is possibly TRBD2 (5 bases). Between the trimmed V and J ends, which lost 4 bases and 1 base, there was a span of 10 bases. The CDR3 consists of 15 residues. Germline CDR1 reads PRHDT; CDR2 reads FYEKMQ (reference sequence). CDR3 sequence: CASSSPGGNTGELFF. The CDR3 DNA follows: TGTGCCAGCAGCTCCCCTGGAGGGAACACCGGGGAGCTGTTTTTT.

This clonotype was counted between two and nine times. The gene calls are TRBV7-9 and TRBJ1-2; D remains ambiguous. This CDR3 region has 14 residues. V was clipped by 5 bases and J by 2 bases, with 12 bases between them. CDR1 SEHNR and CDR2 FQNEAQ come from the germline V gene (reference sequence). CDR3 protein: CASSPGMGNYGYTF. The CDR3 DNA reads TGTGCCAGCAGCCCGGGTATGGGGAACTATGGCTACACCTTC.

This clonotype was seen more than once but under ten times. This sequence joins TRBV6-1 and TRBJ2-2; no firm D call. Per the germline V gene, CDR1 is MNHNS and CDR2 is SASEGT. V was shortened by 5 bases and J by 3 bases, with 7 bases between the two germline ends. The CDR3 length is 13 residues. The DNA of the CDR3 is TGTGCCAGCAGTCGATGGGACACCGGGGAGCTGTTTTTT. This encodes CASSRWDTGELFF.

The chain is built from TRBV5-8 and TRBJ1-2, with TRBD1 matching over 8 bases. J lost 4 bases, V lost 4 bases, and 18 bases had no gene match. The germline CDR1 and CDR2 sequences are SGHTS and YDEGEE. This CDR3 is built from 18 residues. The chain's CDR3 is CASSPSTGQGGLGYGYTF. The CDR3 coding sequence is TGTGCCAGCAGCCCAAGCACTGGACAGGGCGGGTTGGGCTATGGCTACACCTTC.

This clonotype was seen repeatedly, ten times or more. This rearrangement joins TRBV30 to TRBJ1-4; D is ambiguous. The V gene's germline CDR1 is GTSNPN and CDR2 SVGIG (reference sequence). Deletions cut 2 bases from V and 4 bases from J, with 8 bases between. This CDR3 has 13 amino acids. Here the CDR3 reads CAWSKRINEKLFF. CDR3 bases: TGTGCCTGGAGTAAACGCATTAATGAAAAACTGTTTTTT.

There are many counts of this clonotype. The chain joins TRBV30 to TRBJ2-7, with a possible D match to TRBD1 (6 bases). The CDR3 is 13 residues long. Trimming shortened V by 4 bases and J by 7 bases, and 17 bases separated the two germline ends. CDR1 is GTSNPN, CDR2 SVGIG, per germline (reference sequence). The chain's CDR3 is CAWNIQQGEEQYF. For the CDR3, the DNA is TGTGCCTGGAACATTCAACAGGGCGAAGAGCAGTACTTC.

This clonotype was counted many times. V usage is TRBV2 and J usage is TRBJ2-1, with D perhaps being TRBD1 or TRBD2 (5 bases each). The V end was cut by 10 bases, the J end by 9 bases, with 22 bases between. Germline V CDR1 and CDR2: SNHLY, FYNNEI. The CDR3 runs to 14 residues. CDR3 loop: CATTGRISRREQFF. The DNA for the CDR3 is TGTGCCACCACGGGACGTATAAGCCGACGTGAGCAGTTCTTC.